One sample yielded the 32 T cell receptor beta chains listed below, sequenced in a study of blood T cell repertoires in COVID-19. Some clones are missing from TCRdb's copy, which holds only in-frame ones; the method was immunoSEQ multiplex PCR. The repertoire holds a few hundred thousand clones, with over 65% as singletons. The specimen was PBMCs or T cells enriched from blood (not recorded which). The receptors stem from a woman aged 60 to 75 who had recovered from COVID-19.

The V and J genes are TRBV13 and TRBJ2-3; D is uncertain. The germline V and J ends were trimmed by 2 bases and 1 base, with 7 bases remaining between them. CDR3 size: 14 residues. CDR1 PRHDT and CDR2 FYEKMQ come from the germline V gene (reference sequence). CDR3 sequence reads: CASSLPTGTDTQYF. The DNA for the CDR3 is TGTGCCAGCAGCTTACCCACTGGCACAGATACGCAGTATTTT.

The chain uses TRBV7-8 and TRBJ2-5; 10 positions match TRBD1. This CDR3 has 14 residues. Germline assignment: CDR1 SGHVS and CDR2 FQNEAQ. Unmatched junction bases numbered 6, after V lost 5 bases and J lost 6 bases. The DNA for the CDR3 is TGTGCCAGCAGCCACTCGGGACAGGGGAAGACCCAGTACTTC. Translation: CASSHSGQGKTQYF. Based on the CDR3 plus reference TRBV7-8 and TRBJ2-5, the full variable domain is GAGVSQSPRYKVAKRGQDVALRCDPISGHVSLFWYQQALGQGPEFLTYFQNEAQLDKSGLPSDRFFAERPEGSVSTLKIQRTQQEDSAVYLCASSHSGQGKTQYFGPGTRLLVL.

J is TRBJ1-3 and V is TRBV6-5; D not certain. V shed 4 bases and J shed 3 bases, with 4 bases lying between them. Germline V gene data show CDR1 as MNHEY and CDR2 as SVGAGI. This CDR3 region has 12 residues. CDR3 DNA: TGTGCCAGCAGTTCACTTGGAAACACCATATATTTT. This encodes CASSSLGNTIYF.

The V and J genes are TRBV5-6 and TRBJ1-2; the D gene is possibly TRBD1 (6 bases). Germline V gene sequence: CDR1 SGHDT, CDR2 YYEEEE. Trimming took off 1 base at V and 3 bases at J, with 16 bases between the two ends. There are 16 residues in the CDR3. This CDR3 reads CASSLSSTGNYYGYTF. In DNA form, the CDR3 reads TGTGCCAGCAGCTTGAGCTCTACAGGGAACTACTATGGCTACACCTTC.

This chain uses TRBV11-2 with TRBJ1-1; TRBD1 might be the D (6 bases). Trimming cost V 6 bases and J 4 bases, with 21 bases left between them. Germline CDR1 SGHAT, CDR2 FQNNGV. The CDR3 extends over 16 amino acids. In DNA form, the CDR3 reads TGTGCCAGCAGTCTTGGCGGGGGGCGGGTATTCACTGAAGCTTTCTTT. Amino acids: CASSLGGGRVFTEAFF.

This clone was picked up a small number of times. The chain has TRBV19 and TRBJ2-7; D not resolved. The CDR3 extends over 14 amino acids. The germline V gene encodes CDR1 LNHDA and CDR2 SQIVND (reference sequence). The V gene lost 3 bases and the J gene lost 2 bases, with 11 bases spanning the gap. The CDR3: CASSISRIAYEQYF. The CDR3 bases are TGTGCCAGTAGTATTTCCAGGATCGCCTACGAGCAGTACTTC.

This rearrangement joins TRBV4-2 to TRBJ2-5; tentative D call: TRBD2 (6 bases). The CDR3 is made up of 16 amino acids. V was trimmed by 2 bases and J by 4 bases, leaving 17 bases between them. Germline assignment: CDR1 LGHNA and CDR2 YNFKEQ. The CDR3 loop is CASSQSIGTGIETQYF. CDR3 DNA sequence: TGTGCCAGCAGCCAATCCATCGGGACTGGCATAGAGACCCAGTACTTC.

The chain employs TRBV19 and TRBJ1-1, with a tentative D call TRBD1 (6 bases). Trimming pared 0 bases from V and 5 bases from J, leaving 13 bases between. This CDR3 has 15 amino acids. Germline V CDR1 and CDR2: LNHDA, SQIVND (reference sequence). CDR3 bases: TGTGCCAGTAGTATAGATCCACAGGGAAAGACTGAAGCTTTCTTT. This translates into CASSIDPQGKTEAFF.

The chain employs TRBV11-2 and TRBJ2-1; D is possibly TRBD2 (5 bases). Trimming stripped 0 bases from V and 0 bases from J, with 9 bases between. In germline, CDR1 is SGHAT, CDR2 FQNNGV. This CDR3 is built from 16 residues. CDR3 DNA sequence: TGTGCCAGCAGCTTAGAAAGACTAAGCTCCTACAATGAGCAGTTCTTC. Translation gives CASSLERLSSYNEQFF.

This chain connects TRBV9 to TRBJ2-1, with unresolved D. The CDR3 has 15 residues. V dropped 3 bases and J dropped 0 bases, with 10 bases sitting between them. Per the germline V gene, CDR1 is SGDLS and CDR2 is YYNGEE. CDR3 DNA sequence: TGTGCCAGCAGCGGAGCCTGGAGCTCCTACAATGAGCAGTTCTTC. It specifies CASSGAWSSYNEQFF.

This clone has only a few counts. The chain uses TRBV14 and TRBJ1-1, with D possibly TRBD1 on 6 matching bases. CDR3 length: 15 residues. Trimming cost V 4 bases and J 1 base, with 13 bases left between them. Germline lookup yields CDR1 SGHDN and CDR2 FVKESK. CDR3 residues: CASSPLQGWNTEAFF. In nucleotides, the CDR3 is TGTGCCAGCAGCCCCCTACAGGGCTGGAACACTGAAGCTTTCTTT.

The chain is built from TRBV14 and TRBJ2-1, with TRBD2 matching 12 bases. This CDR3 region has 16 residues. Looked up from germline, CDR1 is SGHDN and CDR2 is FVKESK. J gave up 3 bases and V 3 bases, and 3 bases lay outside the gene matches. The CDR3 DNA follows: TGTGCCAGCAGCCAGGAACTAGCGGGGGGCTACAATGAGCAGTTCTTC. This codes for CASSQELAGGYNEQFF.

This clone has more than one count but fewer than ten. CDR3 sequence (DNA): TGTGCCAGCAGACCACTGAACGGAGATACGCAGTATTTT. Protein product: CASRPLNGDTQYF. The chain combines TRBV3-1 (or the pseudogene TRBV3-2) with TRBJ2-3; D not certain. Between the trimmed V and J ends, which lost 6 bases and 5 bases, there was a span of 12 bases. The CDR3 has 13 residues. Germline lookup yields CDR1 LGHDT and CDR2 YNNKEL (reference sequence).

V usage is TRBV3-1 (or the pseudogene TRBV3-2) and J usage is TRBJ1-2, with D maybe TRBD1 (5 bases). This CDR3 contains 13 residues. Germline CDR1 and CDR2: LGHDT and YNNKEL (reference sequence). Trimming left V 0 bases short and J 11 bases short, with 13 bases between. In DNA, the CDR3 is TGTGCCAGCAGCCAAGATAGCGGGACGGGTTACACCTTC. Encoded protein: CASSQDSGTGYTF.

The sample holds one count of this clone. V and J are TRBV12-3 or TRBV12-4 and TRBJ1-2; D unclear. The CDR3 loop spans 13 amino acids. V lost 6 bases to trimming and J lost 5 bases, with 13 bases between them. CDR3 nucleotides: TGTGCCAGCAGCATTCAAGAGCCATATGGCTACACCTTC. This codes for CASSIQEPYGYTF.

The chain employs TRBV13 and TRBJ2-3; D might be TRBD1 (6 bases). V gave up 5 bases and J gave up 6 bases, with 12 bases separating them. This CDR3 has 13 amino acids. Germline CDR1 reads PRHDT; CDR2 reads FYEKMQ (reference sequence). CDR3 residues: CASSRGTLDTQYF. The CDR3 coding sequence is TGTGCCAGCAGCCGTGGGACATTGGATACGCAGTATTTT.

This chain connects TRBV19 to TRBJ2-1; 7 bases map to TRBD1. Germline V lookup: CDR1 LNHDA, CDR2 SQIVND (reference sequence). This CDR3 spans 15 amino acids. V was pared by 1 base and J by 4 bases, with 4 bases of the junction left unmatched. The CDR3: CASSIGARGYNEQFF. DNA of the CDR3: TGTGCCAGTAGTATAGGCGCCAGGGGGTACAATGAGCAGTTCTTC.

The CDR3 protein is CASSLNSGFQYF. The CDR3 region has the DNA TGTGCCAGCAGCCTCAATAGCGGCTTCCAGTACTTC. This sequence joins TRBV3-1 (or the pseudogene TRBV3-2) and TRBJ2-7, with D possibly TRBD2 on 6 matching bases. The CDR3 runs to 12 residues. V lost 4 bases and J lost 10, with 14 bases in between. Looked up from germline, CDR1 is LGHDT and CDR2 is YNNKEL (reference sequence).

V gene TRBV19 combines with J gene TRBJ1-2, with D maybe TRBD1 (5 bases). Looked up from germline, CDR1 is LNHDA and CDR2 is SQIVND (reference sequence). V lost 9 bases to trimming and J lost 4 bases, with 18 bases between them. There are 14 residues in the CDR3. The CDR3 sequence is CASSPQGGIYGYTF. In nucleotides, the CDR3 is TGTGCCAGCAGCCCGCAGGGCGGCATCTATGGCTACACCTTC.

This clone showed up just a few times. V gene TRBV19 combines with J gene TRBJ2-7; 11 bases map to TRBD1. In germline, CDR1 is LNHDA, CDR2 SQIVND (reference sequence). With 6 bases clipped from V and 6 bases from J, the junction kept 13 bases outside the gene matches. CDR3 length: 16 amino acids. The CDR3 sequence: CASRGQGGDIVGEQYF. The CDR3 DNA reads TGTGCCAGTAGGGGACAGGGGGGCGACATCGTAGGCGAGCAGTACTTC.

This clone has a handful of counts. This chain uses TRBV5-1 with TRBJ2-3, with D maybe TRBD1 (6 bases). The germline CDR1 and CDR2 sequences are SGHRS and YFSETQ. Trimming stripped 4 bases from V and 2 bases from J, with 20 bases between. The CDR3 consists of 17 residues. The CDR3 DNA follows: TGCGCCAGCAGCGCCAGGTCAGGGGCCCCTTCCACAGATACGCAGTATTTT. This sequence encodes CASSARSGAPSTDTQYF. The full variable domain, its missing parts supplied by reference TRBV5-1 and TRBJ2-3, is KAGVTQTPRYLIKTRGQQVTLSCSPISGHRSVSWYQQTPGQGLQFLFEYFSETQRNKGNFPGRFSGRQFSNSRSEMNVSTLELGDSALYLCASSARSGAPSTDTQYFGPGTRLTVL.

CDR3 DNA: TGTGCCAGCAGCCCAGGAACCAGTCGCACAGATACGCAGTATTTT. It is translated as CASSPGTSRTDTQYF. The gene calls are TRBV7-2 and TRBJ2-3; D remains ambiguous. V was pared by 5 bases and J by 1 base, with 13 bases between. Germline values: CDR1 SGHTA, CDR2 FQGNSA. The CDR3 runs 15 residues.

The rearrangement uses TRBV5-1 and TRBJ1-1; no definite D call. V lost 2 bases and J 1 base, leaving 12 bases between the germline ends. The CDR3 contains 15 residues. From germline, CDR1 is SGHRS and CDR2 YFSETQ. This chain's CDR3 is CASSFGPAGNTEAFF. In DNA, the CDR3 is TGCGCCAGCAGCTTCGGTCCGGCAGGGAACACTGAAGCTTTCTTT.

The chain couples TRBV12-3 or TRBV12-4 to TRBJ1-1; D may be TRBD1 (5 bases). V dropped 6 bases and J dropped 9 bases, with 14 bases sitting between them. This CDR3 spans 12 amino acids. CDR3 loop: CASSLPGFQAFF. The CDR3 DNA sequence: TGTGCCAGCAGCTTACCAGGGTTTCAAGCTTTCTTT.

This clone was seen only a few times. The chain carries TRBV30 and TRBJ1-1; D gene ambiguous. Germline-derived CDR1 and CDR2 are GTSNPN and SVGIG (reference sequence). The V end lost 3 bases, the J end lost 1 base, and 6 bases lay between the germline ends. The CDR3 consists of 12 residues. DNA of the CDR3: TGTGCCTGGAGAGCCTCGAACACTGAAGCTTTCTTT. Translating it yields CAWRASNTEAFF.

In its sample, this clone was seen once. The identical CDR3 is also encoded by other nucleotide sequences in the sample. This CDR3 is CASRRSSYNSPLHF. The CDR3 region has the DNA TGTGCCAGCAGGAGGAGCTCCTATAATTCACCCCTCCACTTT. The rearrangement links TRBV6-5 to TRBJ1-6; D is undetermined. The CDR3 is 14 amino acids. Trimming cost V 6 bases and J 0 bases, with 6 bases left between them. Germline V gives CDR1 MNHEY, CDR2 SVGAGI.

V is TRBV4-1 and J is TRBJ1-2; D unclear. The CDR3 is 12 amino acids. The V gene lost 2 bases and the J gene lost 7 bases, with 8 bases spanning the gap. Germline V gene sequence: CDR1 MGHRA, CDR2 YSYEKL. The CDR3 loop is CASSQLSGGYTF. For the CDR3, the DNA is TGCGCCAGCAGCCAATTATCAGGTGGCTACACCTTC.

This clone was recorded only once. V gene TRBV19 combines with J gene TRBJ1-5, with 9 nucleotides matching TRBD1. CDR1 and CDR2 from the germline V gene are LNHDA and SQIVND (reference sequence). The trim removed 0 bases at V and 4 bases at J, leaving 7 bases unmatched. There are 17 residues in the CDR3. CDR3 nucleotide sequence: TGTGCCAGTAGTATAGATTCTTGGGACAGGGCGAATCAGCCCCAGCATTTT. This translates into CASSIDSWDRANQPQHF.

CDR3 sequence: CASSLGQALYNEQFF. The CDR3 DNA is TGTGCCAGCAGCTTGGGTCAGGCTCTTTACAATGAGCAGTTCTTC. The genes are TRBV5-4 and TRBJ2-1; the D is unclear. This CDR3 has 15 residues. V lost 0 bases and J 4 bases, leaving 11 bases between the germline ends. In germline, CDR1 is SGHNT, CDR2 YYREEE (reference sequence).

The chain combines TRBV19 with TRBJ1-2; the D gene is possibly TRBD1 (5 bases). Per the germline V gene, CDR1 is LNHDA and CDR2 is SQIVND (reference sequence). V was trimmed by 0 bases and J by 3 bases, leaving 11 bases between them. The CDR3 runs to 15 residues. CDR3 protein: CASSIDISGHYGYTF. The CDR3 DNA follows: TGTGCCAGTAGTATAGATATTTCAGGGCACTATGGCTACACCTTC.

This clone was seen a single time. The chain is built from TRBV2 and TRBJ2-7; 8 bases match TRBD1. This CDR3 spans 13 amino acids. Germline V lookup: CDR1 SNHLY, CDR2 FYNNEI. Trimming removed 6 bases from V and 6 bases from J; junction bases left unmatched: 7. The CDR3 sequence is CASSPDRVSEQYF. The DNA of the CDR3 is TGTGCCAGCAGCCCGGACAGGGTCAGCGAGCAGTACTTC.

J is TRBJ2-7 and V is TRBV9; 7 positions agree with TRBD1. Germline lookup yields CDR1 SGDLS and CDR2 YYNGEE. The CDR3 extends over 14 amino acids. Losses at the gene ends were 3 bases for V and 2 bases for J; bases not matched to a gene: 5. CDR3 sequence reads: CASSATQGAYEQYF. The CDR3 bases are TGTGCCAGCAGCGCAACCCAGGGGGCCTACGAGCAGTACTTC.